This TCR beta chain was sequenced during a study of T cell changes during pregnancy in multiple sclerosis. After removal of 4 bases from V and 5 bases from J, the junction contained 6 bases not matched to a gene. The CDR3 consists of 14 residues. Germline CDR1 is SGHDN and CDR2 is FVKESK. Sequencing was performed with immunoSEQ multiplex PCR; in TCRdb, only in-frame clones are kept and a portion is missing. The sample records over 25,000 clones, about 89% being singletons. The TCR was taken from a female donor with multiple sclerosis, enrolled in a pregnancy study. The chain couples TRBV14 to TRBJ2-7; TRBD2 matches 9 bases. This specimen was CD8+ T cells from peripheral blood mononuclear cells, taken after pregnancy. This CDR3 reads CASSLGLALDEQYF. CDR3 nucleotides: TGTGCCAGCAGCCTCGGACTAGCGTTGGACGAGCAGTACTTC.